This T cell receptor (beta chain) was found in a study of patients and donors after allogeneic stem cell transplantation. Germline V CDR1 and CDR2: DFQATT, SNEGSKA (reference sequence). The CDR3 extends over 11 amino acids. The V end lost 3 bases, the J end lost 4 bases, and 7 bases lay between the germline ends. MiXCR, applied by TCRdb to the RT-PCR reads, yields one record per CDR3 protein. Of some 960,000 distinct CDR3 sequences listed, around 17% are singletons. The genes are TRBV20-1 and TRBJ2-7; D unclear. The material sequenced was blood, either unsorted or a sorted T cell fraction (not recorded which). This TCR was sampled from a human donor who was either an allogeneic HSCT recipient or a stem cell or donor lymphocyte infusion donor (not recorded which). It is not recorded whose cells these are; they may come from a transplant donor. The CDR3 reads CSASLGYEQYF. The CDR3 DNA follows: TGCAGTGCTAGTTTAGGGTACGAGCAGTACTTC.